This T cell receptor beta chain was sequenced for a study of cytomegalovirus exposure and HLA in healthy donors. Study-wide results and limits: Among TCR beta chains of equal frequency, HLA-associated ones were more clonally expanded in a later analysis. Most TCR beta V segments were productive about 87% or about 30% of the time in an earlier analysis. Indistinguishable V segments, including TRBV6-2 and TRBV6-3, were excluded.

The study ran its PCR with 60 Vbeta and 13 Jbeta primers. The repertoire was sequenced with immunoSEQ multiplex PCR; TCRdb's copy has only in-frame clones and lacks some. The sample contains fewer than 110,000 clones, roughly 80% of which appear only once. A note on this clone: Its antigen is as yet unknown.

Trimming cost V 3 bases and J 2 bases, with 16 bases left between them. CDR1 is LNHDA, CDR2 SQIVND, per germline (reference sequence). This CDR3 is built from 16 residues. The TCR comes from a man aged 40-49 years in good health and CMV-seronegative. The sequenced sample was PBMCs. This sequence joins TRBV19 and TRBJ1-2, with D perhaps TRBD1 (5 bases). CDR3 nucleotides: TGTGCCAGTAGTATCCCCTCACAGGCCTCGAACTATGGCTACACCTTC. Translated: CASSIPSQASNYGYTF.